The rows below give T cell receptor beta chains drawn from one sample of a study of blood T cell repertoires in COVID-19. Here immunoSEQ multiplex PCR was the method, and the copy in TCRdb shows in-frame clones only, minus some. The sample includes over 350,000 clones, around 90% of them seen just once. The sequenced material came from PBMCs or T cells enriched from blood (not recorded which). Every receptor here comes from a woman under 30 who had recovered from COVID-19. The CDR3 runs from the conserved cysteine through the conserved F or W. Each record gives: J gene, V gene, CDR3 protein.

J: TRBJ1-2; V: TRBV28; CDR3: CASSSAVTYGYTF
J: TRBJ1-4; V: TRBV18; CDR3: CASSPRATNEKLFF
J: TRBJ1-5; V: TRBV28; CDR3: CASSLGTGDSNQPQHF
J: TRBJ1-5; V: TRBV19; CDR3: CASSIGGREGQPQHF
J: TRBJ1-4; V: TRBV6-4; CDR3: CASSPGQGYEKLFF
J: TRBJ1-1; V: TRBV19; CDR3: CASSITRGHTEAFF
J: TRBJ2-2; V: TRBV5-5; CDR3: CASTGQNTGELFF
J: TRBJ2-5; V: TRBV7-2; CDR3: CASRSGGAWDQYF
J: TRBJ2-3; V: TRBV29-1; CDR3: CSVGADTQYF
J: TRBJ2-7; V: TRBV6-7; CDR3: CASSYSTGGDSYEQYF
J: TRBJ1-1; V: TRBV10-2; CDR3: CASSQGRGATEAFF
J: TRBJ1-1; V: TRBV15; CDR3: CATSRRQGADWGTEAFF
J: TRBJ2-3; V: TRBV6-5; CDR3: CASRVGGTDTQYF
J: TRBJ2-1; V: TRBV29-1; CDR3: CSVEDLGRANSEQFF
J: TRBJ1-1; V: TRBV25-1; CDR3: CASSWGQNLNTEAFF
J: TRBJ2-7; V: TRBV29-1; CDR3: CSVEKRQTTDSSYEQYF
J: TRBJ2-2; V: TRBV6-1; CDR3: CASSERNRAGGELFF
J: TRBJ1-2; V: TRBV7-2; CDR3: CASSSYGQGKGTF
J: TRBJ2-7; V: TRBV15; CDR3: CATSRVGTGAYEQYF
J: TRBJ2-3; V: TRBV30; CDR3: CAWSRGGAEDTQYF
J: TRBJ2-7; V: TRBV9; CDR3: CASSGGGSGGPQYF
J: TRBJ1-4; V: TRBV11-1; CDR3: CASSWAATNEKLFF
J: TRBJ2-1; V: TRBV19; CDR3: CASSITGTAVNEQFF
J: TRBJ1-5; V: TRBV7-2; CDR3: CASSLAIGFSNQPQHF
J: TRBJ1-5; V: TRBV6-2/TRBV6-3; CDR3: CASSYARQKSNQPQHF
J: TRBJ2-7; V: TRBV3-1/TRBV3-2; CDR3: CASSQEPTRSYEQYF
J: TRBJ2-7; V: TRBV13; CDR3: CASSAVGQGESDEQYF
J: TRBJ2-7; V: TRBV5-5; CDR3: CASSRGQGIDEQYF
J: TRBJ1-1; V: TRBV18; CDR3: CASSLNPHQGGNTEAFF
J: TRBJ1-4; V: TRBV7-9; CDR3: CASSSSDRGEEKLFF
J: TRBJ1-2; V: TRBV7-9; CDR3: CASSLGTRTAGYGYTF
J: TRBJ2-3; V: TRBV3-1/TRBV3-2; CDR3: CASSQAGGYNTQYF
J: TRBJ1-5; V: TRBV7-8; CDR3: CASSPTTGTANQPQHF
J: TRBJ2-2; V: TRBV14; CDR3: CASSSRRVGGTGELFF
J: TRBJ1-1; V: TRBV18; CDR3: CASSLGQGGSEAFF
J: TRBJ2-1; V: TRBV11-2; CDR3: CASSLVGTSGSNEQFF
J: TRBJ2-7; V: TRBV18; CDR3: CASSRTTGGDSYEQYF
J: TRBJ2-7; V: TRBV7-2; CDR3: CASSLGGGEQYF
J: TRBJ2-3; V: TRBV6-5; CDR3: CASSYGASDTQYF
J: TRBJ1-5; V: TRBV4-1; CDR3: CASSQEWRSNQPQHF
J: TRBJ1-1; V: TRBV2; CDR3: CASSRGTGLEAFF
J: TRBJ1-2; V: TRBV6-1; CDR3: CASSDRLVYTF
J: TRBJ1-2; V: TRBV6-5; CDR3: CASSPESHYDGYTF
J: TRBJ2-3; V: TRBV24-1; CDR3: CATSDLTSGGTDTQYF
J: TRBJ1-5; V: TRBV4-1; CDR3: CASSQDRSRGVYQPQHF